Detailed here is one T cell receptor (beta chain). It has no known antigen specificity. No much larger clonotype is one base removed from it; base qualities were not supplied. Libraries were built with 5' RACE. The instrument was an Illumina HiSeq 2500. The second PCR ran for about 7 to 11 cycles and used a J-beta primer mix along with a sample-barcoded 5' primer. A template-switch 5' adaptor carrying 12 random nucleotides introduced a unique molecular identifier onto each TCR beta cDNA molecule. At least 3 million CDR3-containing paired-end reads were obtained from each sample. All of the RNA was converted into first-strand cDNA using the Mint cDNA synthesis kit, with a TRBC-specific oligonucleotide serving as the primer. After uracil-DNA glycosylase treatment, a first 18-cycle PCR used universal primers M1SS and BC2_uni_R on all cDNA. On the study's bioinformatics: Each sample was normalized by randomly selecting 1 million high-quality reads, each carrying a distinct molecular identifier. Reads with shared molecular identifiers were discarded instead of being binned into consensus sequences. CDR3 identification, clonotype clustering and error correction used MiTCR with a Q25 quality threshold and the strictest error-elimination algorithm. A nonparametric unseen species model with Euler transformation was used to estimate a lower bound on total TCR beta diversity. TCRdb reran the public reads through fastp at Q25 and MiXCR, keeping productive beta chains. Entries are consolidated by CDR3 protein sequence, retaining the most common genes and DNA. The V and J calls were not made by the authors but by TCRdb's processing. Within this sample are around 800,000 distinct CDR3 sequences, with about 26% of them counted one time only. The ten largest clones take up about 2.9% of the sample.

The CDR3 spans 12 residues, from the cysteine through the phenylalanine. The CDR3 DNA has 36 bases and is translated from base 1. Reading the germline V gene (reference sequence) gives CDR1 GTSNPN and CDR2 SVGIG. V is pared back by 0 bases and J by 6 bases, with 9 bases lying between the germline termini. This specimen comes from a study of blood T cells in healthy people across ages (dated by TCRdb to between 2014 and 2017). Describing the broader study: In model experiments, template switching captured roughly one uniquely barcoded TCR beta cDNA molecule for every two T cells. Using deep sequencing normalized with unique cDNA molecular identifiers, the study measured how TCR beta repertoire diversity changes with age. The study analyzed two additional independent replicas of 1 million unique cDNA reads from the same blood draw for two donors, one aged 18 to 29 and one aged 80 or older. The donors were split into four age groups: young (average about 15 years), middle-aged (about 40), aged (more than 55) and long-lived (roughly 88). Study-level results and caveats: Because profiling used bulk unsorted PBMCs, naive and antigen-experienced compartments could not be compared conclusively. The percentage of naive T cells measured by flow cytometry correlated strongly with observed TCR beta diversity. Estimates of total diversity based on one million sequenced T cells were regarded as lower bounds and as underestimates. Compared with the aged group, the long-lived group had more naive CD4+ T cells, fewer expanded clones and increased TCR diversity, a pattern suggesting age selection. Because donor CMV infection status was unknown, age-related changes in expanded clonotypes were potentially confounded. As age increased, observed TCR beta diversity per million T cells dropped in a roughly linear way, and a significant reduction was already evident by age about 36.

Systemically healthy Caucasian individuals from Russia, approximately 39 in total and aged roughly 6 to 100 years, were included as donors. Each donor gave approximately 9.4 milliliters of peripheral blood, drawn into EDTA-treated Vacutainer tubes. Ficoll-Paque density-gradient centrifugation was used to isolate PBMCs, with at least 6 million obtained per sample. Trizol reagent was used to extract total RNA from PBMCs, with at least 6 micrograms per sample. The percentages of naive CD45RAhigh/CD27high T cells were determined by flow cytometry on a PBMC aliquot from every donor. This sample also appeared in a second study, on T cells of mothers and their children. The second study also describes: The donors were nine systemically healthy Caucasian individuals, made up of three mothers and their six children. cDNA synthesis used all of the extracted RNA, with around 1.5 ug of RNA in each 15 ul reaction. In the second PCR, the M1S primer introduced both the sample barcodes and 2-4 random nucleotides. Over 8.5 million TCR beta CDR3 reads were obtained for each mother, and 2.7 million or so reads were obtained for each child. Thymic selection similarly shapes TCR recombination output in related and unrelated pairs, with minor effect from inherited differences. Related mother-child pairs always showed normalized repertoire overlap that was slightly higher than in unrelated mother-child pairs, though the difference was never significant. No persistent microchimeric T cell clones were found, with a detection sensitivity of 85 to 100 clones per million clonotypes. The study used deep NGS to compare TCR beta repertoires of mothers and children, seeking features distinguishing related mother-child pairs from unrelated individuals. On average, the children were roughly 11 +/- 4 years old, while the mothers were approximately 40 +/- 4 years old. After adapter ligation was performed with NEBNext reagents, the libraries were sequenced on an Illumina HiSeq 2000 with 100+100 nt paired-end reads. To avoid cross-contamination, the mother libraries and the child libraries were prepared a month apart and sequenced in separate runs. For each donor, somewhere between roughly 450,000 and 2,100,000 distinct TCR beta clonotypes were identified. Naive TCR beta clonotypes were estimated from low-frequency clonotypes matched to each donor's FACS-determined naive share, without sorting.

Sequencing was performed on blood. The chain joins TRBV30 to TRBJ2-7; TRBD1 could be the D gene, as 5 bases match. The source of this sequence is a boy younger than 18 in good health. The base sequence is TGTGCCTGGAGTGTAAGGCAGGGCGAGCAGTACTTC. Translated, this is CAWSVRQGEQYF.